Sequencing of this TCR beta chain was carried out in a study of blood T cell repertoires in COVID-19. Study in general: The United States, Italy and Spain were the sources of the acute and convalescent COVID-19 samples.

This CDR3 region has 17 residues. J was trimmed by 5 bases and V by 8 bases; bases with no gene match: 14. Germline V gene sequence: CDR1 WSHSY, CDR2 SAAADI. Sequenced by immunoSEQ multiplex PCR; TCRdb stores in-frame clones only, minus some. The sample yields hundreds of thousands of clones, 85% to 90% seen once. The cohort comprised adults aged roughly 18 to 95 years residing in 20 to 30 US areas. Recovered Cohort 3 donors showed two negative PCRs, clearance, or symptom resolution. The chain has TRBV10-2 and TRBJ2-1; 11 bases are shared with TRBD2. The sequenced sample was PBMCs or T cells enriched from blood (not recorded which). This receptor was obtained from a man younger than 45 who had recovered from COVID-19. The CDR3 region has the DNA TGCGCCAGCCATGGGGGGTGGGGGACTAGCGGTCACAATGAGCAGTTCTTC. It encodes CASHGGWGTSGHNEQFF.